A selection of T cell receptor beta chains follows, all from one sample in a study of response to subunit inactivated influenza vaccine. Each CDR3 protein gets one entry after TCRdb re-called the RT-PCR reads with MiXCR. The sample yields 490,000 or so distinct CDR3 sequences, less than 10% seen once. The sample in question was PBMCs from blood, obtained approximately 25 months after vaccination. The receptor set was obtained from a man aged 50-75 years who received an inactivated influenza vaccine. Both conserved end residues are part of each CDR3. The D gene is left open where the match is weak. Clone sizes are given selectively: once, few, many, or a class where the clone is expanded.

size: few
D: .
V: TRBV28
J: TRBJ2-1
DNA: TGTGCCAGCAGTTTACCGAGCGTGCATGAGCAGTTCTTC
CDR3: CASSLPSVHEQFF

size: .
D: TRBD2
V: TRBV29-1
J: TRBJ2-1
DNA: TGCAGCGTGGACCTAGCGGGGGGGCCTTTTTTGTACAATGAGCAGTTCTTC
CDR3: CSVDLAGGPFLYNEQFF

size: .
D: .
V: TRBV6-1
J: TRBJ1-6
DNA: TGTGCCAGCAGTGAAGATGCAGCCTCCTCACCCCTCCACTTT
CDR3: CASSEDAASSPLHF

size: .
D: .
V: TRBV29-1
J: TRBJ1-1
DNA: TGCAGCTTCGGATACGGGGGGGCCGGAGGCACTGAAGCTTTCTTT
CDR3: CSFGYGGAGGTEAFF

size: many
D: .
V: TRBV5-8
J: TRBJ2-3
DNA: TGTGCCAGCAGCCACCGACAGTATGGCGCAGATACGCAGTATTTT
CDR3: CASSHRQYGADTQYF

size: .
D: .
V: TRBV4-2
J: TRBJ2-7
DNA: TGTGCCAGCAGCCAAGATTGGGTAGGGGCGGACAGAGGAGGGGAGCGGTACGAGCAGTACTTC
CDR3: CASSQDWVGADRGGERYEQYF

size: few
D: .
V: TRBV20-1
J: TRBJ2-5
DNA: TGCAGTGCTAGAGATTTTAACAGGGCCTGGGGTAGGATAGAGACCCAGTACTTC
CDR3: CSARDFNRAWGRIETQYF

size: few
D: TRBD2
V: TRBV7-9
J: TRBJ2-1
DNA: TGTGCCAGCAGCTTAGTCGGGAGGACCTACAATGAGCAGTTCTTC
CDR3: CASSLVGRTYNEQFF

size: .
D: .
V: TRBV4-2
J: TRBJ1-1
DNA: TGTGCCAGCAGCCAAGCGATGGCTCTGAACACTGAAGCTTTCTTT
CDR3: CASSQAMALNTEAFF

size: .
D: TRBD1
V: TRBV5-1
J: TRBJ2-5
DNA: TGCGCCAGCAGCCGCGGACAGGGGCCACAAGAGACCCAGTACTTC
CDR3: CASSRGQGPQETQYF

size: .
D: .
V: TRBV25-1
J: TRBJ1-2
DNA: TGTGCCAGCAGTGAATTGGGACGGAACTATGGCTACACCTTC
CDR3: CASSELGRNYGYTF

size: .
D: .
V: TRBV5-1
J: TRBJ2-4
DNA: TGCGCCAGCAGCCAGAGAGTAGCCAAAAACATTCAGTACTTC
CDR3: CASSQRVAKNIQYF

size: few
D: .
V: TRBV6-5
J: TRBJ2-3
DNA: TGTGCCAGCAGTTCTAGGGGAAGAGGTAAAACAGATACGCAGTATTTT
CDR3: CASSSRGRGKTDTQYF

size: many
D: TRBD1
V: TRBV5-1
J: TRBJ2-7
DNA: TGCGCCAGCAGCTATGAGGGGGCGTTGAGAGGCTACGAGCAGTACTTC
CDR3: CASSYEGALRGYEQYF

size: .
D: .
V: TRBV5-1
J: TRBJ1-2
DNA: TGCGCCAGCAGCTCGCCCGGAGATTTATATGGCTACACCTTC
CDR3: CASSSPGDLYGYTF